This T cell receptor (beta chain) was observed in a study of beta chain features in type 1 diabetes. Across the study: On cell yields, gender and age, patients and healthy donors were similar.

The J segment lost 7 bases and the V segment lost 6 bases, leaving 4 bases of the junction unmatched. The CDR3 sequence is 11 residues long. The V gene's germline CDR1 is DFQATT and CDR2 SNEGSKA (reference sequence). Expressed TCRB transcripts were sequenced because the entire RNA isolate underwent reverse transcription. Assay used: immunoSEQ multiplex PCR; TCRdb lists only in-frame clones, some missing. Altogether some 640,000 clones are present, more than 13% being singletons, with the ten largest covering just under 0.04%. Remarks on this clone: The antigen is undetermined.

Study-wide results and limits: Type 1 diabetes patients showed fewer insertions and more deletions at VDJ junctions. In every one of the four CD4+ subsets, TCRB CDR3s were moderately but significantly shorter in Type 1 diabetes patients.

This receptor was obtained from a man aged 18-30 years with type 1 diabetes. The chain has TRBV20-1 and TRBJ2-3; TRBD2 matches at 7 bases. Specimen: naive CD4+ T cells from blood. The CDR3 DNA reads TGCAGTGCCTCGGGACTAAATACGCAGTATTTT. Translation gives CSASGLNTQYF.